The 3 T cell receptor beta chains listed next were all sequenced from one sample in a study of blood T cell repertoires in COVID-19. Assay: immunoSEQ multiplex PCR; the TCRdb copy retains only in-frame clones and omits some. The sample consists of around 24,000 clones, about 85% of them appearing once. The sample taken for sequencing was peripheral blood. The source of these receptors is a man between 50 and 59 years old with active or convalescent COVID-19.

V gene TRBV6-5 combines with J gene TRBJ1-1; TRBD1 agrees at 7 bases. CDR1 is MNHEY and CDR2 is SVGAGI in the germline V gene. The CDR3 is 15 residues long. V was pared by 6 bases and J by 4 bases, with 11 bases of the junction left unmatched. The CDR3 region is CASRFNLDRVTEAFF. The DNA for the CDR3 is TGTGCCAGCAGGTTCAACCTTGACAGGGTCACTGAAGCTTTCTTT.

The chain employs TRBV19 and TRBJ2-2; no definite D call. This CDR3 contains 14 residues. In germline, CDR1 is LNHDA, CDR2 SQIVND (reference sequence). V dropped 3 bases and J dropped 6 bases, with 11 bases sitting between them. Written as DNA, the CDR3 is TGTGCCAGTAGTATTCAACCTCCGGCCGGGGAGCTGTTTTTT. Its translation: CASSIQPPAGELFF. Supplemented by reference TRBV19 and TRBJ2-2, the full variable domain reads DGGITQSPKYLFRKEGQNVTLSCEQNLNHDAMYWYRQDPGQGLRLIYYSQIVNDFQKGDIAEGYSVSREKKESFPLTVTSAQKNPTAFYLCASSIQPPAGELFFGEGSRLTVL.

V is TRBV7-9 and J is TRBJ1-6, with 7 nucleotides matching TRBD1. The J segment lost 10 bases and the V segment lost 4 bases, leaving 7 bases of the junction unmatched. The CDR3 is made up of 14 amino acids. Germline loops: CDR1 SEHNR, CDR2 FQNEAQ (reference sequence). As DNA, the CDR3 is TGTGCCAGCAGCTACGCGGACAGGCCATCACCCCTCCACTTT. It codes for CASSYADRPSPLHF.